Sequencing of this T cell receptor beta chain was carried out in a study of T cells after yellow fever vaccination. The study's findings and limits: Reappearance after the booster was seen for most primary-vaccination clones, at more than 95% CD4 and roughly 90% CD8. Relatively few clonotypes were ones that appeared in both CD4 and CD8 compartments. Peak timing came faster in the weaker secondary response, day 5 versus 15.

V was shortened by 7 bases and J by 8 bases, with 15 bases between the two germline ends. This CDR3 has 12 residues. CDR1 and CDR2 from the germline V gene are SQVTM and ANQGSEA. As for this clonotype: Its target is not known.

5'RACE template switching added a universal primer site and UMIs to TCR cDNA. Via MiXCR, TCRdb re-called the 5' RACE reads, giving one row per CDR3 protein. The sample contains hundreds of thousands of distinct CDR3 sequences, 9% to 15% of which appear only once. The TCR originated in a man aged 25 to 40 who received the YFV17D yellow fever vaccine. This specimen was PBMCs, taken on the day of the yellow fever booster vaccination. The chain combines TRBV29-1 with TRBJ2-1; D ambiguous. CDR3 coding DNA: TGCAGCGATGACACTCATAGTGATGAGCAGTTCTTC. Encoded protein: CSDDTHSDEQFF.